The 22 T cell receptor beta chains in this list originate from one sample, sequenced in a study of blood T cell repertoires in COVID-19. Measured with immunoSEQ multiplex PCR; TCRdb has only the in-frame clones, and not every one. The table shows 200,000 to 300,000 clones, with 75% to 95% occurring only once. The specimen was peripheral blood. These receptors were obtained from a young adult with COVID-19, enrolled during active disease.

CDR3 sequence (DNA): TGTGCCAGCACGGGCAGGGGAAATCAGCCCCAGCATTTT. The encoded protein is CASTGRGNQPQHF. The chain employs TRBV5-6 and TRBJ1-5, with D tentatively TRBD1 (6 bases). CDR3 length: 13 amino acids. Germline loops: CDR1 SGHDT, CDR2 YYEEEE. Trimming removed 6 bases from V and 4 bases from J, with 11 bases in between.

The CDR3 is CASSQDQREGRRETQYF. The CDR3 DNA reads TGTGCCAGCAGCCAAGATCAGCGGGAGGGCCGCAGGGAGACCCAGTACTTC. The chain uses TRBV3-1 (or the pseudogene TRBV3-2) and TRBJ2-5; 10 bases are shared with TRBD2. Per germline, CDR1 LGHDT and CDR2 YNNKEL (reference sequence). Trimming cost V 0 bases and J 5 bases; bases outside gene matches: 9. The CDR3 loop spans 17 amino acids.

The chain employs TRBV4-1 and TRBJ1-2; maybe TRBD1 (6 bases). V dropped 0 bases and J dropped 6 bases, with 14 bases sitting between them. The CDR3 runs 15 residues. Germline V lookup: CDR1 MGHRA, CDR2 YSYEKL. The CDR3 sequence is CASSQDLGAGNGYTF. CDR3 DNA: TGCGCCAGCAGCCAAGATTTGGGGGCGGGCAATGGCTACACCTTC.

V and J are TRBV10-3 and TRBJ1-3; TRBD1 might be the D (5 bases). There are 13 residues in the CDR3. V shed 7 bases and J shed 2 bases, with 9 bases lying between them. Germline V gene lookup returns CDR1 ENHRY and CDR2 SYGVKD. This CDR3 reads CAITEGTGNTIYF. DNA for the CDR3: TGTGCCATCACGGAGGGGACTGGAAACACCATATATTTT.

Turning to this clone: The identical CDR3 is also encoded by other nucleotide sequences in the sample. The V call is TRBV3-1 (or the pseudogene TRBV3-2), the J call TRBJ2-7, with TRBD2 identical over 8 bases. The J segment lost 4 bases and the V segment lost 5 bases, leaving 7 bases of the junction unmatched. The CDR3 runs to 14 residues. The germline gives CDR1 LGHDT, CDR2 YNNKEL (reference sequence). CDR3 bases: TGTGCCAGCAGCTTGAGCGGGAGCGGGTACGAGCAGTACTTC. Translating it yields CASSLSGSGYEQYF.

This chain joins TRBV2 and TRBJ2-7; 9 positions match TRBD1. The germline gives CDR1 SNHLY, CDR2 FYNNEI. Losses at the gene ends were 11 bases for V and 6 bases for J; bases not matched to a gene: 11. The CDR3 loop spans 13 amino acids. CDR3: CAGLRDREREQYF. CDR3 DNA sequence: TGTGCCGGGCTGCGGGACAGGGAGCGCGAGCAGTACTTC.

The genes are TRBV10-2 and TRBJ1-1; 7 positions match TRBD1. Per germline, CDR1 WSHSY and CDR2 SAAADI. The CDR3 totals 12 residues. The junction had 7 bases not matched to a gene; V was cut back by 2 bases and J by 13 bases. DNA for the CDR3: TGCGCCAGCAGTGAGAAGGGGACAGAGCTTTTCTTT. Amino acids: CASSEKGTELFF.

This clone was seen once. V gene TRBV10-3 combines with J gene TRBJ2-3, with a weak D call TRBD1 (5 bases). Trimming removed 10 bases at V and 4 bases at J, with 12 bases between. Germline loops: CDR1 ENHRY, CDR2 SYGVKD. The CDR3 has 12 amino acids. The CDR3 coding sequence is TGTGCCACCAGGACACGCGCAGATACGCAGTATTTT. Protein product: CATRTRADTQYF.

The chain joins TRBV7-9 to TRBJ1-5; 9 positions agree with TRBD1. The length of the CDR3 is 17 residues. Germline-derived CDR1 and CDR2 are SEHNR and FQNEAQ (reference sequence). The junction had 11 bases not matched to a gene; V was cut back by 1 base and J by 7 bases. As DNA, the CDR3 is TGTGCCAGCAGCTTAGGGACGGGACAGGGAAGAGGACAGCCCCAGCATTTT. It specifies CASSLGTGQGRGQPQHF.

The rearrangement links TRBV28 to TRBJ1-2; 9 nucleotides align to TRBD1. CDR1 is MDHEN and CDR2 is SYDVKM in the germline V gene. The CDR3 runs to 14 residues. With V trimmed by 5 bases and J by 7 bases, 8 bases remained unmatched. This CDR3 is CASSPPGQGSGYTF. CDR3 DNA sequence: TGTGCCAGCAGTCCGCCGGGACAGGGATCTGGCTACACCTTC.

The genes are TRBV6-2 or TRBV6-3 and TRBJ2-7; 9 positions agree with TRBD1. V was pared by 2 bases and J by 4 bases, with 6 bases of the junction left unmatched. Per germline, CDR1 MNHEY and CDR2 SVGEGT. The CDR3 extends over 15 amino acids. The CDR3 sequence is CASSYASGQGYEQYF. The CDR3 nucleotides read TGTGCCAGCAGTTACGCTTCCGGACAGGGGTACGAGCAGTACTTC.

J is TRBJ1-5 and V is TRBV6-6; possibly TRBD1 for D (6 bases). Trimming shortened V by 4 bases and J by 4 bases, and 14 bases separated the two germline ends. This CDR3 spans 15 amino acids. The germline gives CDR1 MNHNY, CDR2 SVGAGI (reference sequence). The CDR3 bases are TGTGCCAGCAGTTCAAAACAGGGTTTTAATCAGCCCCAGCATTTT. Residues: CASSSKQGFNQPQHF.

The J gene is TRBJ2-4, the V gene TRBV15, with 7 bases identical to TRBD2. CDR3 size: 17 residues. J lost 2 bases, V lost 6 bases, and 13 bases had no gene match. Looked up from germline, CDR1 is LNHNV and CDR2 is YYDKDF (reference sequence). CDR3 protein: CATRKNRDGTTKNIQYF. In DNA, the CDR3 is TGTGCCACCAGAAAAAATAGGGACGGGACTACCAAAAACATTCAGTACTTC. The full variable domain, completed using reference TRBV15 and TRBJ2-4, is DAMVIQNPRYQVTQFGKPVTLSCSQTLNHNVMYWYQQKSSQAPKLLFHYYDKDFNNEADTPDNFQSRRPNTSFCFLDIRSPGLGDTAMYLCATRKNRDGTTKNIQYFGAGTRLSVL.

The gene calls are TRBV19 and TRBJ2-2; perhaps TRBD1 as D (6 bases). With 7 bases removed from V and 6 bases from J, the gap between germline ends came to 18 bases. The CDR3 has 15 residues. Germline V CDR1 and CDR2: LNHDA, SQIVND (reference sequence). The chain's CDR3 is CASNPRGNDPGELFF. The CDR3 bases are TGTGCCAGTAACCCCAGGGGAAATGACCCCGGGGAGCTGTTTTTT.

The chain uses TRBV2 and TRBJ2-7; 8 bases align to TRBD2. Germline V gene sequence: CDR1 SNHLY, CDR2 FYNNEI. V dropped 6 bases and J dropped 3; count of bases not matched to a gene: 1. The CDR3 sequence is 12 residues long. The CDR3 sequence: CASSGTSYEQYF. The CDR3 nucleotides are TGTGCCAGCAGCGGGACTAGCTACGAGCAGTACTTC.

This chain joins TRBV27 and TRBJ1-2; D call uncertain. This CDR3 has 15 residues. Germline V gives CDR1 MNHEY, CDR2 SMNVEV (reference sequence). V was trimmed by 0 bases and J by 4 bases, leaving 12 bases between them. In DNA form, the CDR3 reads TGTGCCAGCAGTTTATCGTCTAGCGCTAGCTATGGCTACACCTTC. Translating gives CASSLSSSASYGYTF.

This chain joins TRBV19 and TRBJ1-5, with TRBD1 as a possible D gene (5 bases). CDR1 and CDR2 (germline): LNHDA, SQIVND (reference sequence). The CDR3 length is 13 residues. Trimming pared 7 bases from V and 7 bases from J, leaving 14 bases between. The CDR3: CASIKGPGQPQHF. In DNA form, the CDR3 reads TGTGCCAGTATTAAGGGGCCGGGCCAGCCCCAGCATTTT.

Only one count was recorded for this clone. The rearrangement links TRBV7-3 to TRBJ2-1; D perhaps matches TRBD2 (5 bases). From germline, CDR1 is SGHTA and CDR2 FQGTGA. V was trimmed by 5 bases and J by 6 bases, leaving 11 bases between them. There are 13 residues in the CDR3. DNA of the CDR3: TGTGCCAGCAGCCTGGGAGTCGGCAATGAGCAGTTCTTC. This encodes CASSLGVGNEQFF.

The chain employs TRBV6-5 and TRBJ2-3; D perhaps matches TRBD2 (6 bases). This CDR3 is 14 amino acids long. Germline lookup yields CDR1 MNHEY and CDR2 SVGAGI. V was pared by 9 bases and J by 0 bases, with 13 bases between. CDR3 coding DNA: TGTGCCAGTTCTAGCGCATCTAGCACAGATACGCAGTATTTT. Translation gives CASSSASSTDTQYF.

This chain uses TRBV19 with TRBJ2-1, with a possible D match to TRBD1 (6 bases). Deletions cut 0 bases from V and 3 bases from J, with 9 bases between. The CDR3 covers 15 residues. Germline values: CDR1 LNHDA, CDR2 SQIVND (reference sequence). The CDR3 protein is CASSIDRGGYNEQFF. As DNA, the CDR3 is TGTGCCAGTAGTATAGACAGGGGCGGCTACAATGAGCAGTTCTTC.

This chain links TRBV28 with TRBJ1-1; D ambiguous. Trimming stripped 2 bases from V and 3 bases from J, with 7 bases between. The CDR3 sequence is 13 residues long. The germline gives CDR1 MDHEN, CDR2 SYDVKM. The CDR3 is CASSLGGHTEAFF. CDR3 sequence (DNA): TGTGCCAGCAGTTTAGGAGGGCACACTGAAGCTTTCTTT.

The V and J genes are TRBV7-2 and TRBJ2-1; D unresolved. The ends were cut back, 5 bases at V and 9 bases at J, with 11 bases in the middle. The CDR3 is 12 residues long. Germline values: CDR1 SGHTA, CDR2 FQGNSA. Here the CDR3 reads CASSHSPGEQFF. Here the CDR3 DNA reads TGTGCCAGCAGCCACTCCCCGGGTGAGCAGTTCTTC.